This T cell receptor (beta chain) was captured in a study of blood T cell repertoires in COVID-19. Background on the study: Whether acute or convalescent, the COVID-19 samples came from the United States, Italy and Spain. PBMCs, B-cell-depleted T cells, or T cells were the source of the cDNA or gDNA that made up the material.

Original processing notes: By means of reference gene primer amplification, nucleated cell counts were estimated. Generated by immunoSEQ multiplex PCR, the TCRdb table keeps only in-frame clones and is missing some. D and trimming were read from the DNA, whereas the V and J calls and clone size are those reported in that table. The repertoire holds approximately 500,000 clones, with around 90% as singletons. This CDR3 comprises 16 residues. Germline-derived CDR1 and CDR2 are LGHNA and YNFKEQ. V was clipped by 0 bases and J by 4 bases, with 12 bases between them. This clone appeared once. Seattle participants joined during active infection and were tracked over time.

The sequence was collected from a woman in her fifties or sixties with COVID-19, enrolled during active disease. The chain couples TRBV4-2 to TRBJ1-4, with D perhaps TRBD1 (5 bases). The sample consisted of peripheral blood. In DNA, the CDR3 is TGTGCCAGCAGCCAAGATAGAGCAGGGTTTAATGAAAAACTGTTTTTT. Encoded protein: CASSQDRAGFNEKLFF.